This entry is about one T cell receptor (beta chain). This sample was taken from a study of blood T cell repertoires in COVID-19. In the study overall: Nucleic acid was either cDNA or gDNA, and it came from T cells, B-cell-depleted T cells, or PBMCs.

Here immunoSEQ multiplex PCR was the method, and the copy in TCRdb shows in-frame clones only, minus some. Among 300,000 to 400,000 clones, roughly nine tenths were seen once, and the ten largest hold almost 4%. Germline lookup yields CDR1 SGHAT and CDR2 FQNNGV. This CDR3 has 15 amino acids. With 2 bases removed from V and 2 bases from J, the gap between germline ends came to 10 bases. Participants came from roughly 23 US areas, aged about 18 to 89 years. The sequencing input was PBMCs or T cells enriched from blood (not recorded which). This sequence joins TRBV11-2 and TRBJ2-1, with D tentatively TRBD2 (6 bases). This TCR derives from a woman in her 30s who had been exposed to COVID-19. CDR3 sequence (DNA): TGTGCCAGCAGCTTAAGCGGAGGGGCCTACAATGAGCAGTTCTTC. Translating it yields CASSLSGGAYNEQFF.